The 31 T cell receptor beta chains below come from one sample, sequenced in a study of cytomegalovirus exposure and HLA in healthy donors. PCR was performed using 60 Vbeta and 13 Jbeta primers. Using immunoSEQ multiplex PCR, the repertoire was profiled, and TCRdb retains in-frame clones only, with some absent. The sample gives 90,000 to 130,000 clones, roughly four fifths of which show up once; 22% is in the top ten. Sequencing was carried out using PBMCs. The source is a man aged 30-40 years in good health and CMV-seropositive.

Comments on this clone: Other nucleotide sequences in the sample specify the same CDR3. The chain is built from TRBV4-1 and TRBJ2-1; 11 bases agree with TRBD2. V shed 1 base and J 8 bases; nucleotides not matched to a gene: 16. From germline, CDR1 is MGHRA and CDR2 YSYEKL. The length of the CDR3 is 19 residues. CDR3 nucleotide sequence: TGCGCCAGCAGCCAAGTCTGGACTAGCGGGCGAGGACCGCTCGATGAGCAGTTCTTC. Translating it yields CASSQVWTSGRGPLDEQFF.

Regarding this clone: At one boundary the junction diverges from the germline segment, which might be a read error. V usage is TRBV6-1 and J usage is TRBJ1-4; tentatively, D is TRBD1 (5 bases). The CDR3 totals 14 residues. Germline V gene sequence: CDR1 MNHNS, CDR2 SASEGT. Written as DNA, the CDR3 is TGTGCCAGCAGTGAATTAGGGGATAATGGAAAACTGTTTTTT. It yields the protein CASSELGDNGKLFF.

The rearrangement joins TRBV5-1 to TRBJ2-3; D is perhaps TRBD2 (5 bases). The V end lost 5 bases, the J end lost 0 bases, and 10 bases lay between the germline ends. Germline CDR1 is SGHRS and CDR2 is YFSETQ. This CDR3 is 14 amino acids long. This CDR3 reads CASRWGASTDTQYF. In DNA form, the CDR3 reads TGCGCCAGCAGATGGGGAGCCAGCACAGATACGCAGTATTTT. The variable domain in full, with the rest retrieved from reference TRBV5-1 and TRBJ2-3, is KAGVTQTPRYLIKTRGQQVTLSCSPISGHRSVSWYQQTPGQGLQFLFEYFSETQRNKGNFPGRFSGRQFSNSRSEMNVSTLELGDSALYLCASRWGASTDTQYFGPGTRLTVL.

This clone was detected only a few times. CDR3 DNA sequence: TGTGCCTGGAGTCACGACAGTCCAACCTACAATGAGCAGTTCTTC. Translating it yields CAWSHDSPTYNEQFF. The rearrangement uses TRBV30 and TRBJ2-1; weak D call: TRBD1 (5 bases). V was trimmed by 2 bases and J by 2 bases, leaving 13 bases between them. The germline V gene encodes CDR1 GTSNPN and CDR2 SVGIG (reference sequence). This CDR3 is 15 amino acids long.

The J gene is TRBJ2-7, the V gene TRBV5-4, with 7 bases aligning to TRBD1. Per the germline V gene, CDR1 is SGHNT and CDR2 is YYREEE (reference sequence). This CDR3 is 15 amino acids long. V shed 3 bases and J 2 bases; nucleotides not matched to a gene: 8. The CDR3 sequence: CASSSPPGTAYEQYF. The CDR3 nucleotides read TGTGCCAGCAGCTCCCCCCCCGGGACAGCCTACGAGCAGTACTTC.

The chain employs TRBV4-1 and TRBJ1-2; the D gene is possibly TRBD1 (5 bases). The CDR3 extends over 15 amino acids. V shed 1 base and J shed 2 bases, with 11 bases lying between them. From germline, CDR1 is MGHRA and CDR2 YSYEKL. As DNA, the CDR3 is TGCGCCAGCAGCCAAGCCTTGACAGCGAACTATGGCTACACCTTC. It translates to CASSQALTANYGYTF.

In its sample, this clone was seen a few times. The chain recombines TRBV30 with TRBJ2-3; tentative D call: TRBD1 (6 bases). Trimming took off 8 bases at V and 4 bases at J, with 13 bases between the two ends. The germline CDR1 and CDR2 sequences are GTSNPN and SVGIG (reference sequence). The CDR3 contains 12 residues. The chain's CDR3 is CAEAQGPDTQYF. CDR3 bases: TGTGCCGAGGCACAGGGCCCAGATACGCAGTATTTT.

The J gene is TRBJ2-3, the V gene TRBV5-1, with 13 bases lining up with TRBD2. Germline loops: CDR1 SGHRS, CDR2 YFSETQ. The V and J ends lost 5 bases and 1 base, in that order; junction bases with no gene match: 4. This CDR3 contains 16 residues. CDR3: CASRLGLAGGTDTQYF. Written as DNA, the CDR3 is TGCGCCAGCAGACTCGGACTAGCGGGAGGCACAGATACGCAGTATTTT. The complete variable domain, with remaining parts taken from reference TRBV5-1 and TRBJ2-3, reads KAGVTQTPRYLIKTRGQQVTLSCSPISGHRSVSWYQQTPGQGLQFLFEYFSETQRNKGNFPGRFSGRQFSNSRSEMNVSTLELGDSALYLCASRLGLAGGTDTQYFGPGTRLTVL.

The rearrangement uses TRBV10-3 and TRBJ2-1; D not certain. This CDR3 comprises 13 residues. Germline V CDR1 and CDR2: ENHRY, SYGVKD. The V and J ends lost 5 bases and 5 bases respectively, with 10 bases between them. CDR3 coding DNA: TGTGCCATCAGTAAACAGACCCACAATGAGCAGTTCTTC. Its translation: CAISKQTHNEQFF.

V gene TRBV28 combines with J gene TRBJ1-6, with 9 bases matching TRBD1. CDR3 length: 15 amino acids. CDR1 is MDHEN, CDR2 SYDVKM, per germline. V lost 5 bases and J lost 6; bases outside the gene matches: 5. CDR3 in DNA: TGTGCCAGCAGTCCGACAGGGGGTCGTAATTCACCCCTCCACTTT. Its protein is CASSPTGGRNSPLHF. The full variable domain, its missing parts supplied by reference TRBV28 and TRBJ1-6, is DVKVTQSSRYLVKRTGEKVFLECVQDMDHENMFWYRQDPGLGLRLIYFSYDVKMKEKGDIPEGYSVSREKKERFSLILESASTNQTSMYLCASSPTGGRNSPLHFGNGTRLTVT.

V usage is TRBV7-9 and J usage is TRBJ1-2; tentative D call: TRBD1 (6 bases). Trimming left V 3 bases short and J 0 bases short, with 17 bases between. CDR1 is SEHNR, CDR2 FQNEAQ, per germline (reference sequence). The CDR3 runs 17 residues. CDR3 sequence: CASSFSYGQTANYGYTF. DNA for the CDR3: TGTGCCAGCAGCTTTTCATACGGACAGACAGCTAACTATGGCTACACCTTC.

V gene TRBV5-5 combines with J gene TRBJ2-6, with D uncertain. The V gene's germline CDR1 is SGHKS and CDR2 YYEKEE (reference sequence). V lost 3 bases and J 3 bases, leaving 13 bases between the germline ends. The length of the CDR3 is 16 residues. CDR3 bases: TGTGCCAGCAGCTATCTTGGGCAAGGTGGGGCCAACGTCCTGACTTTC. It is translated as CASSYLGQGGANVLTF.

The rearrangement joins TRBV5-1 to TRBJ2-3; perhaps TRBD1 as D (5 bases). Germline V gives CDR1 SGHRS, CDR2 YFSETQ. This CDR3 spans 14 amino acids. Trimming left V 4 bases short and J 2 bases short, with 11 bases between. The CDR3 loop reads CASSLGHLTDTQYF. CDR3 nucleotide sequence: TGCGCCAGCAGCCTAGGACACCTCACAGATACGCAGTATTTT.

The V gene is TRBV9, the J gene TRBJ2-3, with TRBD2 identical over 9 bases. J lost 10 bases, V lost 0 bases, and 6 bases had no gene match. The length of the CDR3 is 14 residues. From germline, CDR1 is SGDLS and CDR2 YYNGEE. CDR3 DNA sequence: TGTGCCAGCAGCGTAGGTGTTAGCGGGAGTGCGCAGTATTTT. Translating it yields CASSVGVSGSAQYF.

The rearrangement links TRBV10-2 to TRBJ2-7; 7 bases fit TRBD1. The V segment lost 0 bases and the J segment 1 base; nucleotides outside the gene matches: 3. The CDR3 totals 15 residues. Germline CDR1 WSHSY, CDR2 SAAADI. In DNA, the CDR3 is TGCGCCAGCAGTGAGTCGGGACAGCCGTCCTACGAGCAGTACTTC. This gives the protein CASSESGQPSYEQYF.

The V and J genes are TRBV10-1 and TRBJ2-7; perhaps TRBD2 as D (5 bases). The germline V and J ends were trimmed by 0 bases and 4 bases, with 13 bases remaining between them. CDR3 length: 15 residues. The V gene's germline CDR1 is WNHNN and CDR2 SYGVQD (reference sequence). Here the CDR3 DNA reads TGCGCCAGCAGTGAGTCGGACGGGGTAGGATACGAGCAGTACTTC. It yields the protein CASSESDGVGYEQYF.

The chain uses TRBV27 and TRBJ2-1; TRBD2 aligns across 10 bases. The CDR3 has 17 residues. The J segment lost 3 bases and the V segment lost 0 bases, leaving 5 bases of the junction unmatched. Germline CDR1 and CDR2: MNHEY and SMNVEV (reference sequence). The CDR3: CASSLSWTSGSYNEQFF. The DNA for the CDR3 is TGTGCCAGCAGTTTATCCTGGACTAGCGGAAGCTACAATGAGCAGTTCTTC.

The chain uses TRBV5-4 and TRBJ2-2; TRBD2 aligns across 7 bases. Looked up from germline, CDR1 is SGHNT and CDR2 is YYREEE (reference sequence). The CDR3 length is 16 residues. V was pared by 4 bases and J by 3 bases, with 9 bases of the junction left unmatched. The CDR3 DNA follows: TGTGCCAGCAGCCTAATCAGCGGGACTTACACCGGGGAGCTGTTTTTT. Translated: CASSLISGTYTGELFF.

Regarding this clone: A junction end diverges from the germline sequence, so it may reflect a read error. The chain is built from TRBV30 and TRBJ1-2; tentative D call: TRBD1 (5 bases). The germline CDR1 and CDR2 sequences are GTSNPN and SVGIG (reference sequence). There are 11 residues in the CDR3. CDR3 loop: CARSGGYGYTF. CDR3 sequence (DNA): TGTGCCCGGAGCGGGGGCTATGGCTACACCTTC.

The V gene is TRBV7-2, the J gene TRBJ1-5; D may be TRBD1 (5 bases). Germline CDR1 is SGHTA and CDR2 is FQGNSA. V was shortened by 5 bases and J by 7 bases, with 15 bases between the two germline ends. The CDR3 totals 14 residues. As DNA, the CDR3 is TGTGCCAGCAGCGATAGGACAAGGGAACAGCCCCAGCATTTT. Its protein is CASSDRTREQPQHF.

The table lists this clone with a count of one. The rearrangement uses TRBV28 and TRBJ1-2, with 7 positions matching TRBD1. Trimming removed 5 bases from V and 4 bases from J; junction bases left unmatched: 7. Germline CDR1 MDHEN, CDR2 SYDVKM. This CDR3 comprises 14 residues. The CDR3 protein is CASSHPTGRYGYTF. For the CDR3, the DNA is TGTGCCAGCAGTCATCCGACAGGGCGCTATGGCTACACCTTC.

This clone was detected only a few times. The rearrangement joins TRBV7-2 to TRBJ1-2, with 7 bases matching TRBD1. V shed 2 bases and J 2 bases; nucleotides not matched to a gene: 5. The CDR3 has 15 amino acids. Germline values: CDR1 SGHTA, CDR2 FQGNSA. The CDR3, as DNA: TGTGCCAGCAGCTTATCACAGGGGTTGAACTATGGCTACACCTTC. It codes for CASSLSQGLNYGYTF. Complete variable domain (other parts from reference TRBV7-2 and TRBJ1-2): GAGVSQSPSNKVTEKGKDVELRCDPISGHTALYWYRQSLGQGLEFLIYFQGNSAPDKSGLPSDRFSAERTGGSVSTLTIQRTQQEDSAVYLCASSLSQGLNYGYTFGSGTRLTVV.

The CDR3 coding sequence is TGTGCCTGGAGCCACCTGTCAGCTAACTATGGCTACACCTTC. As protein: CAWSHLSANYGYTF. The V gene is TRBV30, the J gene TRBJ1-2, with D uncertain. Germline assignment: CDR1 GTSNPN and CDR2 SVGIG (reference sequence). Trimming cost V 3 bases and J 0 bases, with 11 bases left between them. This CDR3 has 14 residues.

The chain uses TRBV5-1 and TRBJ2-1, with TRBD1 identical over 9 bases. The V gene end was trimmed by 4 bases and the J gene end by 6 bases; junction bases not matched to a gene: 5. The CDR3 spans 14 residues. CDR1 is SGHRS, CDR2 YFSETQ, per germline. CDR3 protein: CASSQGTGINEQFF. The CDR3 DNA is TGCGCCAGCAGCCAGGGGACAGGGATCAATGAGCAGTTCTTC.

This chain uses TRBV10-3 with TRBJ1-2, with 9 positions matching TRBD1. This CDR3 is built from 15 residues. The V and J ends lost 6 bases and 3 bases, in that order; junction bases with no gene match: 8. CDR1 and CDR2 from the germline V gene are ENHRY and SYGVKD. The CDR3 DNA is TGTGCCATCAGACCTACAGGGGGCGTCTACTATGGCTACACCTTC. Translated: CAIRPTGGVYYGYTF.

This clone was seen a handful of times. J is TRBJ1-5 and V is TRBV6-1; D is ambiguous. The CDR3 runs 17 residues. Trimming took off 0 bases at V and 3 bases at J, with 15 bases between the two ends. The germline CDR1 and CDR2 sequences are MNHNS and SASEGT. This chain's CDR3 is CASSEALSRGFNQPQHF. The CDR3 nucleotides read TGTGCCAGCAGTGAAGCGCTTTCGCGCGGGTTCAATCAGCCCCAGCATTTT.

The chain links TRBV7-7 to TRBJ2-2; 12 nucleotides align to TRBD2. J gave up 2 bases and V 3 bases, and 1 base lay outside the gene matches. Germline-derived CDR1 and CDR2 are SSHAT and FNYEAQ (reference sequence). CDR3 length: 16 residues. The CDR3 coding sequence is TGTGCCAGCAGCTTGACTAGCGGGGGAAACACCGGGGAGCTGTTTTTT. Amino acids: CASSLTSGGNTGELFF.

The genes are TRBV5-4 and TRBJ2-2; TRBD1 matches at 8 bases. The CDR3 is made up of 15 amino acids. V trimming: 3 bases; J trimming: 6 bases; junction bases outside the gene matches: 7. Germline V gene data show CDR1 as SGHNT and CDR2 as YYREEE (reference sequence). As DNA, the CDR3 is TGTGCCAGCAGCTGGAATGACAGGGGTTCCGGGGAGCTGTTTTTT. Translated, it gives CASSWNDRGSGELFF. The entire variable domain, with the rest obtained from reference TRBV5-4 and TRBJ2-2, is as follows: ETGVTQSPTHLIKTRGQQVTLRCSSQSGHNTVSWYQQALGQGPQFIFQYYREEENGRGNFPPRFSGLQFPNYSSELNVNALELDDSALYLCASSWNDRGSGELFFGEGSRLTVL.

In this sample, this clone turned up once. The chain recombines TRBV5-6 with TRBJ2-7; TRBD1 matches at 7 bases. Germline V gene data show CDR1 as SGHDT and CDR2 as YYEEEE. The CDR3 has 14 amino acids. Unmatched junction bases numbered 7, after V lost 4 bases and J lost 3 bases. CDR3 region: CASSIGGDGYEQYF. CDR3 nucleotide sequence: TGTGCCAGCAGCATAGGGGGCGACGGCTACGAGCAGTACTTC.

The chain employs TRBV30 and TRBJ1-2; 7 bases agree with TRBD1. Germline CDR1 is GTSNPN and CDR2 is SVGIG (reference sequence). V shed 2 bases, J shed 8 bases, and the junction held 8 bases outside the gene matches. The CDR3 runs 13 residues. CDR3 DNA: TGTGCCTGGAGTAACAAGGGGGCGGGCGGCTACACCTTC. This encodes CAWSNKGAGGYTF.

This chain uses TRBV4-1 with TRBJ2-7; 8 nucleotides line up with TRBD2. V dropped 3 bases and J dropped 12; count of bases not matched to a gene: 10. The CDR3 is made up of 13 amino acids. CDR1 and CDR2 (germline): MGHRA, YSYEKL. In nucleotides, the CDR3 is TGCGCCAGCAGCCATGCCCTAGCGGGCGGGCTGTACGTC. This translates into CASSHALAGGLYV.